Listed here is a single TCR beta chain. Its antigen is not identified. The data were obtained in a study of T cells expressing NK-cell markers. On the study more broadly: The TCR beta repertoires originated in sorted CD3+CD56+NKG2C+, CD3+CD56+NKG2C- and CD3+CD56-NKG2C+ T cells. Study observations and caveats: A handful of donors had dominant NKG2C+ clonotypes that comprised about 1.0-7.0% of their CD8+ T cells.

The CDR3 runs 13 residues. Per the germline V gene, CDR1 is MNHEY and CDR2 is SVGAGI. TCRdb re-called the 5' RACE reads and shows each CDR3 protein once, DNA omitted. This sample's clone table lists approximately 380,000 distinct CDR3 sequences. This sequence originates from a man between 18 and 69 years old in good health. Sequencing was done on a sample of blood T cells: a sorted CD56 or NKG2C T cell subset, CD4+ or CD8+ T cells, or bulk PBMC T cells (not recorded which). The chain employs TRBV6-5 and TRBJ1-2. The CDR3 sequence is CASSYGTSYGYTF.